A single sample gave rise to the 23 T cell receptor beta chains below, sequenced in a study of blood T cell repertoires in COVID-19. The table came from immunoSEQ multiplex PCR; TCRdb's copy has only in-frame clones and leaves some out. The sample contains around 65,000 clones, around 79% of which appear only once. Sequencing was carried out using peripheral blood. These receptors were taken from a man between 60 and 70 years old with acute or convalescent COVID-19.

The genes are TRBV24-1 and TRBJ1-2; D is perhaps TRBD1 (6 bases). The CDR3 is 13 residues long. From germline, CDR1 is KGHDR and CDR2 SFDVKD. Trimming removed 7 bases from V and 4 bases from J, with 12 bases in between. The CDR3 nucleotides are TGTGCCACCAGCCCCGGGACAATCTATGGCTACACCTTC. Its protein is CATSPGTIYGYTF.

V usage is TRBV5-1 and J usage is TRBJ2-1; D might be TRBD2 (6 bases). Deletions cut 0 bases from V and 5 bases from J, with 9 bases between. The CDR3 is 14 amino acids. The germline V gene encodes CDR1 SGHRS and CDR2 YFSETQ. The CDR3 here is CASSLASAHNEQFF. The CDR3 nucleotides read TGCGCCAGCAGCTTGGCTAGCGCTCACAATGAGCAGTTCTTC.

This clone was detected a few times. The genes are TRBV11-2 and TRBJ2-7; D uncertain. This CDR3 is 11 amino acids long. V gave up 3 bases and J gave up 2 bases, with 2 bases separating them. The germline gives CDR1 SGHAT, CDR2 FQNNGV. CDR3 coding DNA: TGTGCCAGCAGCTTCGCCTACGAGCAGTACTTC. Amino acids: CASSFAYEQYF.

The chain uses TRBV28 and TRBJ1-1, with D maybe TRBD1 (5 bases). Germline CDR1 reads MDHEN; CDR2 reads SYDVKM. V lost 6 bases to trimming and J lost 2 bases, with 16 bases between them. This CDR3 region has 15 residues. The CDR3 DNA follows: TGTGCCAGCAGAGACGACAGAAGCAGAAACACTGAAGCTTTCTTT. Protein: CASRDDRSRNTEAFF.

This clone turned up a few times. V usage is TRBV6-5 and J usage is TRBJ2-1; 7 bases align to TRBD2. V gave up 7 bases and J gave up 7 bases; unmatched junction bases: 10. The germline V gene encodes CDR1 MNHEY and CDR2 SVGAGI. The length of the CDR3 is 14 residues. DNA of the CDR3: TGTGCCAGCACCTGGCGGGGGTTTGGTAATGAGCAGTTCTTC. The encoded protein is CASTWRGFGNEQFF.

V is TRBV28 and J is TRBJ1-6; tentative D call: TRBD1 (5 bases). The CDR3 covers 12 residues. V was shortened by 3 bases and J by 13 bases, with 10 bases between the two germline ends. Germline V gene data show CDR1 as MDHEN and CDR2 as SYDVKM. The CDR3 DNA reads TGTGCCAGCAGTTTGTCAGGGATCCCCCTCCACTTT. It translates to CASSLSGIPLHF.

The chain is built from TRBV10-1 and TRBJ2-1, with 8 bases that match TRBD2. The germline V gene has CDR1 WNHNN and CDR2 SYGVQD (reference sequence). The CDR3 contains 16 residues. The V and J ends lost 7 bases and 2 bases, in that order; junction bases with no gene match: 10. CDR3 residues: CASIEPTSGTYNEQFF. The CDR3 nucleotides read TGCGCCAGCATCGAACCAACTAGCGGAACCTACAATGAGCAGTTCTTC.

This chain uses TRBV6-5 with TRBJ2-7; 9 bases are a match to TRBD1. Trimming removed 6 bases from V and 6 bases from J; junction bases left unmatched: 6. This CDR3 is built from 13 residues. Germline lookup yields CDR1 MNHEY and CDR2 SVGAGI. The CDR3 spells CASRPTGGGEQYF. CDR3 coding DNA: TGTGCCAGCAGACCAACAGGGGGCGGCGAGCAGTACTTC.

This clone came up once. The V call is TRBV21-1, the J call TRBJ2-3; the listed D gene, TRBD2, was not tested against the DNA. TRBV21-1 is shown as a pseudogene. This CDR3 is built from 16 residues. Here the CDR3 DNA reads TGTGCCAGCAGCCCCCGACGGACTTCCCGCACAGATACGCAGTATTTT. Protein product: CASSPRRTSRTDTQYF.

The J gene is TRBJ1-4, the V gene TRBV28; D ambiguous. Germline lookup yields CDR1 MDHEN and CDR2 SYDVKM. With 10 bases removed from V and 7 bases from J, the gap between germline ends came to 7 bases. The CDR3 has 10 residues. For the CDR3, the DNA is TGTGCCACCCTTAGTGAAAAACTGTTTTTT. Residues: CATLSEKLFF. Full variable domain (remainder filled in from reference TRBV28 and TRBJ1-4): DVKVTQSSRYLVKRTGEKVFLECVQDMDHENMFWYRQDPGLGLRLIYFSYDVKMKEKGDIPEGYSVSREKKERFSLILESASTNQTSMYLCATLSEKLFFGSGTQLSVL.

The V gene is TRBV14, the J gene TRBJ1-6; tentative D call: TRBD1 (5 bases). Per germline, CDR1 SGHDN and CDR2 FVKESK. Trimming cost V 3 bases and J 5 bases, with 8 bases left between them. The CDR3 has 14 residues. The CDR3 bases are TGTGCCAGCAGCCATGCAGGGCATAATTCACCCCTCCACTTT. This sequence encodes CASSHAGHNSPLHF.

The V and J genes are TRBV30 and TRBJ2-5; D perhaps matches TRBD2 (5 bases). The CDR3 has 11 residues. Germline CDR1 is GTSNPN and CDR2 is SVGIG (reference sequence). V shed 7 bases and J shed 3 bases, with 9 bases lying between them. CDR3 sequence: CALAGKETQYF. DNA of the CDR3: TGTGCCTTAGCCGGGAAAGAGACCCAGTACTTC.

The genes are TRBV19 and TRBJ2-7; 7 nucleotides match TRBD1. Germline loops: CDR1 LNHDA, CDR2 SQIVND (reference sequence). The CDR3 covers 15 residues. After removal of 3 bases from V and 4 bases from J, the junction contained 9 bases not matched to a gene. The CDR3, as DNA: TGTGCCAGTAGTATCATGGCAGGGGGAATGTACGAGCAGTACTTC. This sequence encodes CASSIMAGGMYEQYF. Drawing the rest from reference TRBV19 and TRBJ2-7, the complete variable domain is DGGITQSPKYLFRKEGQNVTLSCEQNLNHDAMYWYRQDPGQGLRLIYYSQIVNDFQKGDIAEGYSVSREKKESFPLTVTSAQKNPTAFYLCASSIMAGGMYEQYFGPGTRLTVT.

The chain is built from TRBV5-4 and TRBJ2-4, with 8 bases that match TRBD1. The CDR3 extends over 17 amino acids. Unmatched junction bases numbered 11, after V lost 3 bases and J lost 3 bases. Germline V gives CDR1 SGHNT, CDR2 YYREEE (reference sequence). This CDR3 reads CASSSSGQGLGKNIQYF. The CDR3 DNA reads as TGTGCCAGCAGCTCCTCCGGACAGGGTCTAGGCAAAAACATTCAGTACTTC.

This chain uses TRBV5-4 with TRBJ2-7, with a possible D match to TRBD2 (5 bases). CDR1 SGHNT and CDR2 YYREEE come from the germline V gene (reference sequence). This CDR3 comprises 14 residues. Trimming took off 3 bases at V and 5 bases at J, with 15 bases between the two ends. The CDR3 region is CASSSPGRGNEQYF. The CDR3 DNA reads TGTGCCAGCAGCTCCCCGGGCCGGGGAAACGAGCAGTACTTC.

The chain uses TRBV9 and TRBJ2-2; a weak D match, TRBD1 (6 bases). Germline V lookup: CDR1 SGDLS, CDR2 YYNGEE. This CDR3 region has 15 residues. With 4 bases removed from V and 8 bases from J, the gap between germline ends came to 18 bases. CDR3 sequence (DNA): TGTGCCAGCAGCCGGTGGGCAGGGGATCCGGGGGAGCTGTTTTTT. This sequence encodes CASSRWAGDPGELFF. The complete variable domain, with remaining parts taken from reference TRBV9 and TRBJ2-2, reads DSGVTQTPKHLITATGQRVTLRCSPRSGDLSVYWYQQSLDQGLQFLIQYYNGEERAKGNILERFSAQQFPDLHSELNLSSLELGDSALYFCASSRWAGDPGELFFGEGSRLTVL.

Written as DNA, the CDR3 is TGTGCCAGCAGTTTAGAGAGCCCGATTCGCACAGATACGCAGTATTTT. This sequence encodes CASSLESPIRTDTQYF. The V and J genes are TRBV28 and TRBJ2-3; D not certain. V lost 2 bases and J lost 1, with 13 bases in between. The germline V gene has CDR1 MDHEN and CDR2 SYDVKM. This CDR3 is 16 amino acids long.

Only one count was recorded for this clone. V gene TRBV7-2 combines with J gene TRBJ2-1; D gene ambiguous. This CDR3 is 13 amino acids long. Per germline, CDR1 SGHTA and CDR2 FQGNSA. V lost 0 bases, J lost 9 bases, and 9 bases lay in between. In nucleotides, the CDR3 is TGTGCCAGCAGCTTAGCCCAGAGGCTTGAGCAGTTCTTC. Its translation is CASSLAQRLEQFF.

This rearrangement joins TRBV19 to TRBJ1-2, with 7 nucleotides matching TRBD1. Unmatched junction bases numbered 2, after V lost 3 bases and J lost 4 bases. Germline CDR1 LNHDA, CDR2 SQIVND (reference sequence). The CDR3 consists of 13 residues. CDR3 nucleotides: TGTGCCAGTAGTATTGACAGGGTCTATGGCTACACCTTC. The encoded protein is CASSIDRVYGYTF.

The chain carries TRBV18 and TRBJ2-3, with 9 bases aligning to TRBD2. The CDR3 covers 14 residues. The trim removed 3 bases at V and 4 bases at J, leaving 2 bases unmatched. Germline CDR1 KGHSH, CDR2 LQKENI. DNA of the CDR3: TGTGCCAGCTCACCCGCGGGAGGGGCAGATACGCAGTATTTT. It translates to CASSPAGGADTQYF.

The rearrangement links TRBV30 to TRBJ2-5, with a weak D call TRBD2 (6 bases). This CDR3 is 12 amino acids long. V dropped 7 bases and J dropped 1 base, with 10 bases sitting between them. Germline CDR1 and CDR2: GTSNPN and SVGIG (reference sequence). The CDR3 here is CAYNSGQETQYF. Written as DNA, the CDR3 is TGTGCCTACAATAGCGGCCAAGAGACCCAGTACTTC. Drawing the rest from reference TRBV30 and TRBJ2-5, the complete variable domain is SQTIHQWPATLVQPVGSPLSLECTVEGTSNPNLYWYRQAAGRGLQLLFYSVGIGQISSEVPQNLSASRPQDRQFILSSKKLLLSDSGFYLCAYNSGQETQYFGPGTRLLVL.

The chain joins TRBV6-5 to TRBJ2-1; D gene ambiguous. Deletions cut 0 bases from V and 0 bases from J, with 6 bases between. The length of the CDR3 is 15 residues. Germline V gives CDR1 MNHEY, CDR2 SVGAGI. CDR3 coding DNA: TGTGCCAGCAGTTACTCCAGAAGCTCCTACAATGAGCAGTTCTTC. Translating gives CASSYSRSSYNEQFF.

The chain employs TRBV7-2 and TRBJ2-7, with 9 bases fitting TRBD2. The V gene's germline CDR1 is SGHTA and CDR2 FQGNSA. This CDR3 has 15 amino acids. V lost 1 base, J lost 9 bases, and 10 bases stayed unmatched. The CDR3 DNA reads TGTGCCAGCAGCTTAGGAGCGGGAGGCCTTCCTCTGCAGTACTTC. Its translation: CASSLGAGGLPLQYF.